The rows below give T cell receptor beta chains drawn from one sample of a study of spatial heterogeneity in lung cancer. MiXCR was run by TCRdb on the 5' RACE reads, yielding one entry per CDR3 protein. Among roughly 48,000 distinct CDR3 sequences listed, roughly 10% were seen once. Source: PBMCs, taken at surgery. These receptors were taken from a female donor with early-stage non-small cell lung cancer. Both conserved end residues are part of each CDR3. The order of the fields is clone size, V gene, J gene, D gene, CDR3 DNA, CDR3 protein. D genes are given only for firm matches. Expanded clones get a size class; other rows say once, few or many, or leave the size out.

clone_size: -
v_call: TRBV29-1
j_call: TRBJ2-1
d_call: -
cdr3_nt: TGCAGCGTTGAACAGGATGGTGAGCAGTTCTTC
cdr3_aa: CSVEQDGEQFF

clone_size: many
v_call: TRBV2
j_call: TRBJ2-7
d_call: TRBD2
cdr3_nt: TGTGCCAGCATGGTTAGCGGGGGGGCCAGGACCTACGAGCAGTACTTC
cdr3_aa: CASMVSGGARTYEQYF

clone_size: many
v_call: TRBV20-1
j_call: TRBJ1-5
d_call: TRBD1
cdr3_nt: TGCAGTGTGGGGACAGGGCTCAACCAGCCCCAGCATTTT
cdr3_aa: CSVGTGLNQPQHF

clone_size: -
v_call: TRBV12-3/TRBV12-4
j_call: TRBJ2-1
d_call: -
cdr3_nt: TGTGCCAGCAGTTTTGGAGGAGCCCTTTACAATGAGCAGTTCTTC
cdr3_aa: CASSFGGALYNEQFF

clone_size: -
v_call: TRBV9
j_call: TRBJ1-3
d_call: -
cdr3_nt: TGTGCCAGCAGCGTATTCGGTGCTGGAAACACCATATATTTT
cdr3_aa: CASSVFGAGNTIYF

clone_size: few
v_call: TRBV4-2
j_call: TRBJ1-1
d_call: -
cdr3_nt: TGTGGGTCGGAGGGCGGTCGGGGTGAAGCTTTCTTT
cdr3_aa: CGSEGGRGEAFF

clone_size: -
v_call: TRBV7-7
j_call: TRBJ2-2
d_call: -
cdr3_nt: TGTGCCAGCATCCCTCAGATGAACACCGGGGAGCTGTTTTTT
cdr3_aa: CASIPQMNTGELFF

clone_size: -
v_call: TRBV7-6
j_call: TRBJ2-7
d_call: TRBD2
cdr3_nt: TGTGCCAGCAGCCCGGGACTAGCTTACTACGAGCAGTACTTC
cdr3_aa: CASSPGLAYYEQYF

clone_size: many
v_call: TRBV29-1
j_call: TRBJ2-7
d_call: -
cdr3_nt: TGCAGCGCCCGCCTAGGGGGGGAGCAGTACTTC
cdr3_aa: CSARLGGEQYF

clone_size: few
v_call: TRBV3-1
j_call: TRBJ1-4
d_call: -
cdr3_nt: TGTGCCAGCAGCACCCCCTCGGAAAAACTGTTTTTT
cdr3_aa: CASSTPSEKLFF

clone_size: few
v_call: TRBV6-5
j_call: TRBJ2-2
d_call: -
cdr3_nt: TGTGCCAGCAGTTACGACAGACGGACCGGGGAGCTGTTTTTT
cdr3_aa: CASSYDRRTGELFF

clone_size: few
v_call: TRBV10-3
j_call: TRBJ1-1
d_call: -
cdr3_nt: TGTGCCATCAGTGAGTCGACCCAGGGGTACACTGAAGCTTTCTTT
cdr3_aa: CAISESTQGYTEAFF

clone_size: many
v_call: TRBV29-1
j_call: TRBJ1-1
d_call: -
cdr3_nt: TGCAGCGTTGCTGACAGGATGGGCACTGAAGCTTTCTTT
cdr3_aa: CSVADRMGTEAFF

clone_size: few
v_call: TRBV7-2
j_call: TRBJ2-1
d_call: TRBD2
cdr3_nt: TGTGCCAGCTGGCCGGGCGGGGGGGGGCCAAATGAGCAGTTCTTC
cdr3_aa: CASWPGGGGPNEQFF

clone_size: few
v_call: TRBV10-3
j_call: TRBJ1-5
d_call: -
cdr3_nt: TGTGCCATCAGGGGGGAAGCGACCAATCAGCCCCAGCATTTT
cdr3_aa: CAIRGEATNQPQHF

clone_size: few
v_call: TRBV4-2
j_call: TRBJ1-3
d_call: -
cdr3_nt: TGTGCCAGCAGCCTAAAGACGGGCGTCTCTGGAAACACCATATATTTT
cdr3_aa: CASSLKTGVSGNTIYF

clone_size: many
v_call: TRBV2
j_call: TRBJ1-5
d_call: -
cdr3_nt: TGTGCCAGCAGCCGGTTTAGCAATCAGCCCCAGCATTTT
cdr3_aa: CASSRFSNQPQHF

clone_size: few
v_call: TRBV2
j_call: TRBJ2-1
d_call: -
cdr3_nt: TGTGCCAGCCGCGGGTACAATGAGCAGTTCTTC
cdr3_aa: CASRGYNEQFF

clone_size: many
v_call: TRBV10-3
j_call: TRBJ1-3
d_call: -
cdr3_nt: TGTGCCATCATGGGGGGAGTTCCTGGAAACACCATATATTTT
cdr3_aa: CAIMGGVPGNTIYF

clone_size: -
v_call: TRBV6-5
j_call: TRBJ1-2
d_call: -
cdr3_nt: TGTGCCAGCAGTTACTCGGCTTGGGGGGCCGACTATGGCTACACCTTC
cdr3_aa: CASSYSAWGADYGYTF

clone_size: few
v_call: TRBV20-1
j_call: TRBJ2-7
d_call: -
cdr3_nt: TGCAGTGCCCACAGGGATTCCTACGAGCAGTACTTC
cdr3_aa: CSAHRDSYEQYF

clone_size: few
v_call: TRBV12-3/TRBV12-4
j_call: TRBJ1-2
d_call: TRBD1
cdr3_nt: TGTGCCAGCAGCACAGGGGTGAACGGCTACACCTTC
cdr3_aa: CASSTGVNGYTF

clone_size: -
v_call: TRBV7-2
j_call: TRBJ2-3
d_call: -
cdr3_nt: TGTGCCAGCAGCTTAGACCTCGCCAGGGCAGATACGCAGTATTTT
cdr3_aa: CASSLDLARADTQYF

clone_size: -
v_call: TRBV7-2
j_call: TRBJ2-7
d_call: -
cdr3_nt: TGTGCCAGCAGCTCCCCCGGGGGGCCTAGTCCCGAGCAGTACTTC
cdr3_aa: CASSSPGGPSPEQYF

clone_size: -
v_call: TRBV7-9
j_call: TRBJ2-5
d_call: TRBD1
cdr3_nt: TGTGCCAGCAGCTGGACCGGGACAGGGGGCCGGGAGACCCAGTACTTC
cdr3_aa: CASSWTGTGGRETQYF

clone_size: -
v_call: TRBV6-1
j_call: TRBJ1-2
d_call: -
cdr3_nt: TGTGCCAGCACCCACCTTTCGACAGGTATTAACTATGGCTACACCTTC
cdr3_aa: CASTHLSTGINYGYTF

clone_size: -
v_call: TRBV5-1
j_call: TRBJ2-1
d_call: -
cdr3_nt: TGCGCCAGCAGCTTGGAACCCTCCTACAATGAGCAGTTCTTC
cdr3_aa: CASSLEPSYNEQFF

clone_size: -
v_call: TRBV6-2/TRBV6-3
j_call: TRBJ2-1
d_call: TRBD1
cdr3_nt: TGTGCCAGCAGTTTCACCACAGGGGGTAATGAGCAGTTCTTC
cdr3_aa: CASSFTTGGNEQFF

clone_size: -
v_call: TRBV24-1
j_call: TRBJ2-2
d_call: -
cdr3_nt: TGTGCCACCAGCAAGGGACTGCTGAACACCGGGGAGCTGTTTTTT
cdr3_aa: CATSKGLLNTGELFF

clone_size: -
v_call: TRBV5-5
j_call: TRBJ1-1
d_call: -
cdr3_nt: TGTGCCAGCAGATCGCATGGGCGGTCGAACACTGAAGCTTTCTTT
cdr3_aa: CASRSHGRSNTEAFF

clone_size: few
v_call: TRBV24-1
j_call: TRBJ2-3
d_call: -
cdr3_nt: TGTGCCACCGAGGGGTTCACAGATACGCAGTATTTT
cdr3_aa: CATEGFTDTQYF

clone_size: few
v_call: TRBV7-3
j_call: TRBJ2-3
d_call: TRBD2
cdr3_nt: TGTGCCAGCAGCGCGTACGGGGGGGCCGGAGATACGCAGTATTTT
cdr3_aa: CASSAYGGAGDTQYF

clone_size: many
v_call: TRBV28
j_call: TRBJ2-4
d_call: -
cdr3_nt: TGTGCCAGCAGTTTCGGGGTGAACATTCAGTACTTC
cdr3_aa: CASSFGVNIQYF

clone_size: -
v_call: TRBV2
j_call: TRBJ1-2
d_call: -
cdr3_nt: TGTGCCAGCAGTGAACCAGGGGACGGTACTAACTATGGCGACACCTTC
cdr3_aa: CASSEPGDGTNYGDTF

clone_size: few
v_call: TRBV9
j_call: TRBJ1-1
d_call: -
cdr3_nt: TGTGCCAGCAGCGTAATTGGGGGTGAAGCTTTCTTT
cdr3_aa: CASSVIGGEAFF

clone_size: few
v_call: TRBV7-9
j_call: TRBJ1-5
d_call: -
cdr3_nt: TGTGCCAGCAGCGCCCCAGGGGGCAATCAGCCCCAGCATTTT
cdr3_aa: CASSAPGGNQPQHF

clone_size: few
v_call: TRBV6-5
j_call: TRBJ1-1
d_call: TRBD1
cdr3_nt: TGTGCCAGCAGACCCGGACAGGGGCGCACTGAAGCTTTCTTT
cdr3_aa: CASRPGQGRTEAFF

clone_size: few
v_call: TRBV7-9
j_call: TRBJ2-7
d_call: -
cdr3_nt: TGTGCCAGCAGCTTAGGGGCAGCGGAGAGCTCCTACGAGCAGTACTTC
cdr3_aa: CASSLGAAESSYEQYF

clone_size: many
v_call: TRBV6-5
j_call: TRBJ1-2
d_call: -
cdr3_nt: TGTGCCAGCAGTAGAACGGGGAATTTTTTTGGGGGCTACACCTTC
cdr3_aa: CASSRTGNFFGGYTF

clone_size: few
v_call: TRBV20-1
j_call: TRBJ1-2
d_call: TRBD1
cdr3_nt: TGCAGTGCTAGAGACCTTGGGACAGGGGGCGGCTACACCTTC
cdr3_aa: CSARDLGTGGGYTF